The 27 T cell receptor beta chains reported below all come from one sample, sequenced in a study of patients and donors after allogeneic stem cell transplantation. One entry per CDR3 protein results from TCRdb running MiXCR on the RT-PCR reads. The data hold about 200,000 distinct CDR3 sequences, with 35% to 45% observed a single time. Sequencing used blood, either unsorted or a sorted T cell fraction (not recorded which). Receptor source: a human donor who was either an allogeneic HSCT recipient or a stem cell or donor lymphocyte infusion donor (not recorded which). It is not recorded whose cells these are; they may come from a transplant donor.

This chain joins TRBV20-1 and TRBJ2-7; D is ambiguous. The CDR3 length is 13 residues. Per germline, CDR1 DFQATT and CDR2 SNEGSKA (reference sequence). Trimming removed 0 bases at V and 4 bases at J, with 10 bases between. The CDR3 loop is CSARDSMEYEQYF. The CDR3 bases are TGCAGTGCTAGAGATTCGATGGAGTACGAGCAGTACTTC.

The DNA of the CDR3 is TGTGCCAGCAGTTTCGCGGCTAGCGGGGAGACCCAGTACTTC. Protein sequence: CASSFAASGETQYF. The chain links TRBV12-3 or TRBV12-4 to TRBJ2-5; 8 bases are shared with TRBD2. The CDR3 is 14 residues long. J lost 5 bases, V lost 3 bases, and 5 bases had no gene match.

This sequence joins TRBV6-1 and TRBJ1-5, with no clear D. This CDR3 contains 14 residues. Deletions cut 1 base from V and 2 bases from J, with 6 bases between. Germline V gives CDR1 MNHNS, CDR2 SASEGT. DNA for the CDR3: TGTGCCAGCAGTGAAGTATGGGGCAATCAGCCCCAGCATTTT. Translating it yields CASSEVWGNQPQHF.

On this clonotype: A read error may produce the germline difference seen at one junction end. The J gene is TRBJ1-1, the V gene TRBV30; D is undetermined. The germline CDR1 and CDR2 sequences are GTSNPN and SVGIG (reference sequence). CDR3 size: 12 residues. CDR3 residues: CAWSLGQDEVFF. As DNA, the CDR3 is TGTGCCTGGAGCCTTGGGCAGGATGAAGTTTTCTTT.

V is TRBV4-1 and J is TRBJ2-4; D might be TRBD1 or TRBD2, each matching 5 bases. V lost 0 bases, J lost 1 base, and 13 bases lay in between. The germline CDR1 and CDR2 sequences are MGHRA and YSYEKL. The CDR3 totals 17 residues. The CDR3 DNA reads as TGCGCCAGCAGCCAAGAGTGGGACGGAGAGGCCAAAAACATTCAGTACTTC. Encoded protein: CASSQEWDGEAKNIQYF.

This clonotype was detected only a few times. The V call is TRBV5-1, the J call TRBJ1-1, with 8 bases aligning to TRBD1. Germline V lookup: CDR1 SGHRS, CDR2 YFSETQ. The V segment lost 5 bases and the J segment 4 bases; nucleotides outside the gene matches: 10. CDR3 length equals 15 residues. In DNA, the CDR3 is TGCGCCAGCAGGCTTCAGGGGGCGCGGAGCACTGAAGCTTTCTTT. Translated, it gives CASRLQGARSTEAFF. Drawing the rest from reference TRBV5-1 and TRBJ1-1, the complete variable domain is KAGVTQTPRYLIKTRGQQVTLSCSPISGHRSVSWYQQTPGQGLQFLFEYFSETQRNKGNFPGRFSGRQFSNSRSEMNVSTLELGDSALYLCASRLQGARSTEAFFGQGTRLTVV.

This clonotype has more than one count but fewer than ten. This chain connects TRBV20-1 to TRBJ1-2, with D tentatively TRBD1 (6 bases). The CDR3 sequence is 13 residues long. Germline assignment: CDR1 DFQATT and CDR2 SNEGSKA (reference sequence). Trimming shortened V by 5 bases and J by 6 bases, and 16 bases separated the two germline ends. CDR3 residues: CSAPSKGDNGYTF. CDR3 bases: TGCAGTGCTCCTAGCAAGGGGGATAATGGCTACACCTTC.

This clonotype was detected a few times. This chain uses TRBV15 with TRBJ2-2; D might be TRBD2 (5 bases). The germline gives CDR1 LNHNV, CDR2 YYDKDF (reference sequence). Deletions cut 9 bases from V and 8 bases from J, with 10 bases between. This CDR3 spans 11 amino acids. CDR3 sequence reads: CATSEGGELFF. The DNA for the CDR3 is TGTGCCACTAGCGAGGGAGGGGAGCTGTTTTTT. The entire variable domain, with the rest obtained from reference TRBV15 and TRBJ2-2, is as follows: DAMVIQNPRYQVTQFGKPVTLSCSQTLNHNVMYWYQQKSSQAPKLLFHYYDKDFNNEADTPDNFQSRRPNTSFCFLDIRSPGLGDTAMYLCATSEGGELFFGEGSRLTVL.

This clonotype showed up just a few times. This sequence joins TRBV11-2 and TRBJ1-1; D remains unclear. CDR1 is SGHAT, CDR2 FQNNGV, per germline. The CDR3 length is 13 residues. This CDR3 reads CVSPGRANTEAFF. CDR3 DNA: TGTGTCAGTCCGGGGAGGGCGAACACTGAAGCTTTCTTT.

J is TRBJ1-1 and V is TRBV12-3 or TRBV12-4; D unresolved. This CDR3 is built from 15 residues. Trimming pared 2 bases from V and 0 bases from J, leaving 10 bases between. The CDR3 spells CASSLTNGMNTEAFF. CDR3 nucleotides: TGTGCCAGCAGTTTAACGAACGGAATGAACACTGAAGCTTTCTTT.

This chain links TRBV25-1 with TRBJ2-6; D call uncertain. V lost 6 bases and J 2 bases, leaving 5 bases between the germline ends. Germline CDR1 is MGHDK and CDR2 is SYGVNS. This CDR3 contains 13 residues. The CDR3 nucleotides are TGTGCCAGCAGATGGGCTGGGGCCAACGTCCTGACTTTC. Its translation is CASRWAGANVLTF.

A word on this clonotype: A junction end diverges from the germline sequence, so it may reflect a read error. The chain combines TRBV24-1 with TRBJ2-2; D perhaps matches TRBD1 (6 bases). The V gene's germline CDR1 is KGHDR and CDR2 SFDVKD. The CDR3 consists of 12 residues. The CDR3 here is CATMAGAGELFF. CDR3 in DNA: TGTGCTACCATGGCAGGGGCCGGGGAGCTGTTTTTT.

The sample holds a few counts of this clonotype. The J gene is TRBJ2-2, the V gene TRBV20-1; no definite D call. Germline V gene data show CDR1 as DFQATT and CDR2 as SNEGSKA (reference sequence). V was clipped by 3 bases and J by 0 bases, with 5 bases between them. CDR3 size: 13 residues. The CDR3 spells CSASGPNTGELFF. The CDR3, as DNA: TGCAGTGCTAGTGGCCCGAACACCGGGGAGCTGTTTTTT.

This chain's CDR3 is CASGLEEGANNSPLHF. The DNA of the CDR3 is TGTGCTAGTGGTTTGGAGGAGGGGGCGAATAATTCACCCCTCCACTTT. The chain recombines TRBV12-5 with TRBJ1-6; 7 positions agree with TRBD1. V gave up 1 base and J gave up 5 bases; unmatched junction bases: 5. The CDR3 is 16 amino acids. The V gene's germline CDR1 is LGHNT and CDR2 FRNRAP.

The chain carries TRBV4-3 and TRBJ2-1, with 16 nucleotides matching TRBD2. J was trimmed by 10 bases and V by 3 bases; bases with no gene match: 0. The germline gives CDR1 LGHNA, CDR2 YSLEER. CDR3 length: 14 amino acids. The CDR3 here is CASSQGLAGGEQFF. The CDR3 nucleotides are TGCGCCAGCAGCCAGGGACTAGCGGGGGGGGAGCAGTTCTTC.

The chain joins TRBV7-3 to TRBJ2-6; D call uncertain. Germline V CDR1 and CDR2: SGHTA, FQGTGA. Trimming removed 3 bases from V and 4 bases from J, with 10 bases in between. CDR3 length: 15 residues. The chain's CDR3 is CASSLIPEGANVLTF. For the CDR3, the DNA is TGTGCCAGCAGCTTGATCCCCGAGGGGGCCAACGTCCTGACTTTC.

The rearrangement joins TRBV20-1 to TRBJ2-7, with D unclear. Germline assignment: CDR1 DFQATT and CDR2 SNEGSKA (reference sequence). Trimming stripped 3 bases from V and 5 bases from J, with 5 bases between. The length of the CDR3 is 10 residues. The CDR3 spells CSARGNEQYF. The CDR3 DNA is TGCAGTGCTAGGGGGAACGAGCAGTACTTC.

This clonotype showed up just once. The chain is built from TRBV29-1 and TRBJ2-3; the match to TRBD2 covers 8 bases. CDR3 length equals 14 residues. With 5 bases clipped from V and 3 bases from J, the junction kept 7 bases outside the gene matches. Germline V gene lookup returns CDR1 SQVTM and CDR2 ANQGSEA. The CDR3 loop is CSVNGAGATDTQYF. CDR3 nucleotides: TGCAGCGTTAATGGAGCGGGGGCGACAGATACGCAGTATTTT.

The rearrangement joins TRBV9 to TRBJ1-6; possible D gene TRBD1, 5 bases. The germline V and J ends were trimmed by 2 bases and 6 bases, with 15 bases remaining between them. Germline CDR1 reads SGDLS; CDR2 reads YYNGEE. The CDR3 extends over 16 amino acids. In DNA form, the CDR3 reads TGTGCCAGCAGCGTCGGGACCGGAGCTTTTAATTCACCCCTCCACTTT. The encoded protein is CASSVGTGAFNSPLHF.

CDR3 sequence: CASSPYAFSSDPGELFF. CDR3 bases: TGTGCCAGCAGTCCTTACGCTTTCTCTAGCGATCCCGGGGAGCTGTTTTTT. The chain uses TRBV14 and TRBJ2-2; D is perhaps TRBD2 (6 bases). The germline V gene has CDR1 SGHDN and CDR2 FVKESK. The CDR3 loop spans 17 amino acids. With 6 bases removed from V and 6 bases from J, the gap between germline ends came to 23 bases.

The chain is built from TRBV20-1 and TRBJ2-1; D gene ambiguous. CDR3 length: 14 residues. V lost 4 bases, J lost 3 bases, and 13 bases lay in between. Per the germline V gene, CDR1 is DFQATT and CDR2 is SNEGSKA (reference sequence). CDR3 protein: CSATPLALYNEQFF. The CDR3 DNA reads TGCAGTGCTACCCCCCTGGCCCTCTACAATGAGCAGTTCTTC.

This chain connects TRBV6-1 to TRBJ2-7; the match to TRBD2 covers 11 bases. CDR3 size: 14 residues. Germline V lookup: CDR1 MNHNS, CDR2 SASEGT. V lost 6 bases, J lost 3 bases, and 4 bases stayed unmatched. This chain's CDR3 is CASRPSGGLYEQYF. The CDR3 DNA sequence: TGTGCCAGCAGACCTAGCGGGGGGCTCTACGAGCAGTACTTC.

This clonotype came up many times. The chain has TRBV7-8 and TRBJ1-5, with 8 bases identical to TRBD1. The germline V gene has CDR1 SGHVS and CDR2 FQNEAQ. CDR3 length: 17 residues. The junction had 6 bases not matched to a gene; V was cut back by 0 bases and J by 2 bases. The CDR3 here is CASSLAVTGVGNQPQHF. CDR3 coding DNA: TGTGCCAGCAGCTTAGCCGTGACAGGGGTGGGCAATCAGCCCCAGCATTTT.

This clonotype appeared a few times. V and J are TRBV20-1 and TRBJ1-1, with 8 bases matching TRBD1. The CDR3 sequence is 14 residues long. The germline CDR1 and CDR2 sequences are DFQATT and SNEGSKA (reference sequence). Unmatched junction bases numbered 7, after V lost 6 bases and J lost 1 base. In DNA, the CDR3 is TGCAGTGCCGGACAGGGATCGGGGAACACTGAAGCTTTCTTT. It encodes CSAGQGSGNTEAFF.

This clonotype has only a few counts. This chain links TRBV5-1 with TRBJ2-5; no clear D. With 3 bases removed from V and 5 bases from J, the gap between germline ends came to 11 bases. Germline V CDR1 and CDR2: SGHRS, YFSETQ. The CDR3 runs to 13 residues. The CDR3 bases are TGCGCCAGCAGCTGGAGAGGCGTGGAGACCCAGTACTTC. This gives the protein CASSWRGVETQYF.

This clonotype was counted between two and nine times. The CDR3 loop reads CASSLLTGADGYTF. CDR3 sequence (DNA): TGTGCCAGCAGTTTATTAACAGGGGCGGATGGCTACACCTTC. The rearrangement joins TRBV28 to TRBJ1-2, with 7 bases identical to TRBD1. From germline, CDR1 is MDHEN and CDR2 SYDVKM. The CDR3 is 14 residues long. V lost 1 base, J lost 6 bases, and 5 bases stayed unmatched.

The J gene is TRBJ1-5, the V gene TRBV5-6; D remains unclear. The CDR3 loop spans 19 amino acids. Trimming left V 0 bases short and J 6 bases short, with 25 bases between. The germline V gene encodes CDR1 SGHDT and CDR2 YYEEEE. This CDR3 is CASSLGAGGKLLGSQPQHF. DNA of the CDR3: TGTGCCAGCAGCTTGGGCGCAGGCGGCAAATTATTAGGCAGTCAGCCCCAGCATTTT.